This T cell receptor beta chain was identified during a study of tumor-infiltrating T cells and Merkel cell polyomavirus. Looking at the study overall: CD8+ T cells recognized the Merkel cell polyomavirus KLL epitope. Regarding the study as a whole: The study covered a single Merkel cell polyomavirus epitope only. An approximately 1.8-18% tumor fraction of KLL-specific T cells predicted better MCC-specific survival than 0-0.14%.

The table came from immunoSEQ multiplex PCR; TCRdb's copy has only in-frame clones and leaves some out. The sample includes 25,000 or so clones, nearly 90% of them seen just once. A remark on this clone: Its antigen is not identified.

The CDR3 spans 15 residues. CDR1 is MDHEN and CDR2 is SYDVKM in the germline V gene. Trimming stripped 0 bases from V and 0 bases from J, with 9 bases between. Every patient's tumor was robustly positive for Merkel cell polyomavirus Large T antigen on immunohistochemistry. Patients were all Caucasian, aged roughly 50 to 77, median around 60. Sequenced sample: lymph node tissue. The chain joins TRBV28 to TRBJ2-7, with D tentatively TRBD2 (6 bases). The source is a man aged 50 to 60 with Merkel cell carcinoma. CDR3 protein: CASSLWGGSSYEQYF. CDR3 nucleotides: TGTGCCAGCAGTTTATGGGGGGGAAGCTCCTACGAGCAGTACTTC.